This TCR beta chain was documented in a study of PD-L1 blockade in urothelial cancer. For the study at large: Prior chemotherapy ranged from 0 to 3 regimens per patient. Blood drawn 3 weeks (second dose) and 6 weeks after treatment start was analyzed. The study recovered a median of 141,255 T cells per blood sample.

The CDR3 runs to 13 residues. After removal of 6 bases from V and 4 bases from J, the junction contained 1 base not matched to a gene. Germline CDR1 is LNHDA and CDR2 is SQIVND (reference sequence). The repertoire was sequenced with immunoSEQ multiplex PCR; TCRdb's copy has only in-frame clones and lacks some. The table has roughly 41,000 clones, roughly four fifths seen once. The gene calls are TRBV19 and TRBJ2-1, with 9 nucleotides matching TRBD2. The source is a man in his 60s with urothelial cancer. The starting material was PBMCs, obtained around atezolizumab (anti-PD-L1) treatment. As DNA, the CDR3 is TGTGCCAGTAGGAGCGGGGGGTACAATGAGCAGTTCTTC. Encoded protein: CASRSGGYNEQFF.